This is a list of T cell receptor beta chains from one sample in a study of low-dose radiotherapy and immunotherapy resistance in tumors. Each CDR3 protein is one row after TCRdb ran MiXCR on the reads. The table lists tens of thousands of distinct CDR3 sequences, around 21% of them singletons, with 9.2% in the top ten. Sequenced here: PBMCs, sampled after low-dose radiotherapy plus immunotherapy. These receptors all come from a female donor with ovarian cancer. Both conserved end residues are part of each CDR3. Each record gives: V gene, J gene, D gene, clone size, CDR3 DNA, CDR3 protein. D genes are given only for firm matches. Clone sizes are given selectively: once, few, many, or a class where the clone is expanded.

>TRBV7-3|TRBJ2-1|TRBD2|NA
TGTGCCAGCAGCCCGACTAGCGGAACCTACAATGAGCAGTTCTTC
CASSPTSGTYNEQFF
>TRBV10-3|TRBJ2-3|NA|many
TGTGCCATCGGGGGGGCCGGGACAGATACGCAGTATTTT
CAIGGAGTDTQYF
>TRBV27|TRBJ2-1|TRBD2|many
TGTGCCAGCAGTCCCCGACTAGCGGGACAGCCTTACAATGAGCAGTTCTTC
CASSPRLAGQPYNEQFF
>TRBV5-1|TRBJ1-5|NA|few
TGCGCCAGCAGCCTGGACAGCAATAGCAATCAGCCCCAGCATTTT
CASSLDSNSNQPQHF
>TRBV7-4|TRBJ1-1|NA|many
TGTGCCAGCAGCTTCGGCAGGGCTAGGATGAACACTGAAGCTTTCTTT
CASSFGRARMNTEAFF
>TRBV2|TRBJ1-1|NA|many
TGTGCCAGCAGTTTGGGACCCAACACTGAAGCTTTCTTT
CASSLGPNTEAFF
>TRBV27|TRBJ2-2|TRBD1|many
TGTGCCAGCAAGCTTGGACAGGGGACTTTCGGGGAGCTGTTTTTT
CASKLGQGTFGELFF
>TRBV11-2|TRBJ2-3|NA|many
TGTGCCAGCAGCCCCGTTAGGGGAGAGTCCCCCGATACGCAGTATTTT
CASSPVRGESPDTQYF
>TRBV7-2|TRBJ1-5|TRBD1|many
TGTGCCAGCAGCCCACAGGGGGCGATCAATCAGCCCCAGCATTTT
CASSPQGAINQPQHF
>TRBV3-1|TRBJ2-3|NA|many
TGTGCCAGCGGAACTAGTGCGGAAGATACGCAGTATTTT
CASGTSAEDTQYF
>TRBV5-8|TRBJ2-1|NA|NA
NA
CASSFYICSASGGAFDEQFF
>TRBV7-6|TRBJ2-7|TRBD1|many
TGTGCCAGCAGCTTAGGGGACAGCACCTACGAGCAGTACTTC
CASSLGDSTYEQYF
>TRBV5-8|TRBJ2-3|TRBD2|many
TGTGCCAGCCCGGCGGGGGGCGCGAGCACAGATACGCAGTATTTT
CASPAGGASTDTQYF
>TRBV14|TRBJ1-5|TRBD1|many
TGTGCCAGCAGCGAAAGCCCGACAGGGGAGGGCAATCAGCCCCAGCATTTT
CASSESPTGEGNQPQHF
>TRBV28|TRBJ2-7|NA|many
TGTGCCAGCACCACGACCTACGAGCAGTACTTC
CASTTTYEQYF
>TRBV2|TRBJ1-6|NA|few
TGTGCCAGCAGGGGGGGAGGGAGGGCCGGCAATTCACCCCTCCACTTT
CASRGGGRAGNSPLHF
>TRBV2|TRBJ2-2|TRBD1|many
TGTGCCAGCACTTGGAGGACAGGGGACACCGGGGAGCTGTTTTTT
CASTWRTGDTGELFF
>TRBV5-1|TRBJ2-5|TRBD1|many
TGCGCCAGCAGCCCCAACGACAGGGGGACTGTAGAGACCCAGTACTTC
CASSPNDRGTVETQYF
>TRBV10-3|TRBJ2-1|NA|medium-sized
TGTGCCATCAGTGAGGTAAACAGGGACGGTGAGCAGTTCTTC
CAISEVNRDGEQFF
>TRBV5-1|TRBJ1-2|TRBD1|few
TGCGCCAGCAGCTCGGGACAGTCTAACTATGGCTACACCTTC
CASSSGQSNYGYTF
>TRBV5-6|TRBJ1-2|NA|many
TGTGCCAGCAGCTTAAGAGTCCGGCAGTCTATCTATGGCTACACCTTC
CASSLRVRQSIYGYTF
>TRBV20-1|TRBJ1-5|NA|many
TGCAGTGCTAGTGGGGCAGGTTCCCGCAATCAGCCCCAGCATTTT
CSASGAGSRNQPQHF
>TRBV29-1|TRBJ2-3|NA|NA
TGCAGCTCCCGCCCGGACAGTGATACGCAGTATTTT
CSSRPDSDTQYF
>TRBV18|TRBJ2-7|TRBD1|many
TGTGCCAGCTCACTGGGACAGGGGACCTACGAGCAGTACTTC
CASSLGQGTYEQYF
>TRBV19|TRBJ2-7|TRBD1|many
TGTGCCAGTAGTATAGGGACAGGCTACGAGCAGTACTTC
CASSIGTGYEQYF
>TRBV11-1|TRBJ2-1|NA|medium-sized
TGTGCCAGCCTTGGGGGGGCCTCCTACAATGAGCAGTTCTTC
CASLGGASYNEQFF
>TRBV9|TRBJ1-1|NA|many
TGTGCCAGCAGCGTAGGGTTCCCTAACACTGAAGCTTTCTTT
CASSVGFPNTEAFF
>TRBV12-3/TRBV12-4|TRBJ2-1|TRBD2|many
TGTGCCAGCAGTTCGGGACTAGCGGAGTACAATGAGCAGTTCTTC
CASSSGLAEYNEQFF
>TRBV5-1|TRBJ2-3|TRBD1|NA
TGTGCCAGCAGCTTTATGACCGGGACAGTGCCTTCGGATACGCAGTATTTT
CASSFMTGTVPSDTQYF
>TRBV5-8|TRBJ2-7|TRBD1|many
TGTGCCAGCAGCTTGACAGGGGGCCCCTACGAGCAGTACTTC
CASSLTGGPYEQYF
>TRBV12-5|TRBJ1-5|TRBD1|many
TGTGCTAGTGGTTTGGTAAAACAGGGGGTTTGGATAAATCAGCCCCAGCATTTT
CASGLVKQGVWINQPQHF
>TRBV24-1|TRBJ1-5|NA|medium-sized
TGTGCCACCGCTCAGGCGGCTAGCAATCAGCCCCAGCATTTT
CATAQAASNQPQHF